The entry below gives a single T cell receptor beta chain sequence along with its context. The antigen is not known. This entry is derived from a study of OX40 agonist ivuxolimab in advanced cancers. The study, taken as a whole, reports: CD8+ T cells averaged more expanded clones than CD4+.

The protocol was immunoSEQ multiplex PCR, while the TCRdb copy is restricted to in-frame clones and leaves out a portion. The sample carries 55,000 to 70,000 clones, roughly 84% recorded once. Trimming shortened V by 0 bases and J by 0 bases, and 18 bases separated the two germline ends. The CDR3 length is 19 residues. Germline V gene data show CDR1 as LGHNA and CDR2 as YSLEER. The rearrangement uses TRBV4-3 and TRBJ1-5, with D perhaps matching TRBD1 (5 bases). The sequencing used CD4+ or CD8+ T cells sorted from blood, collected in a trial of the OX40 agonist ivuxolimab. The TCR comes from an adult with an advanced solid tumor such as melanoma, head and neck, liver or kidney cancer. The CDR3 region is CASSQEPSRGGNSNQPQHF. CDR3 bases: TGCGCCAGCAGCCAAGAACCTTCTAGGGGAGGAAATAGCAATCAGCCCCAGCATTTT.